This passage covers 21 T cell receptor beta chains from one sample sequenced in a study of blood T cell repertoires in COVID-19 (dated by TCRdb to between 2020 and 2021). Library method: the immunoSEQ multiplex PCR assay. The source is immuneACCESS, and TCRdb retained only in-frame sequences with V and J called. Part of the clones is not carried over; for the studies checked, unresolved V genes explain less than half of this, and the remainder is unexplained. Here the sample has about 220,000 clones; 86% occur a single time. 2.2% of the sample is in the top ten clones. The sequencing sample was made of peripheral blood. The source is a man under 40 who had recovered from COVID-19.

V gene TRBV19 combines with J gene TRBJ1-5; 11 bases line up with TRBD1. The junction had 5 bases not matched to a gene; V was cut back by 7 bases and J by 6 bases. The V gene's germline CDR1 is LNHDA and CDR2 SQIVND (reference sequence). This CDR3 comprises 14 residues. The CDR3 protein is CASTRTGGVQPQHF. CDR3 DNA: TGTGCCAGTACCCGGACAGGGGGCGTTCAGCCCCAGCATTTT.

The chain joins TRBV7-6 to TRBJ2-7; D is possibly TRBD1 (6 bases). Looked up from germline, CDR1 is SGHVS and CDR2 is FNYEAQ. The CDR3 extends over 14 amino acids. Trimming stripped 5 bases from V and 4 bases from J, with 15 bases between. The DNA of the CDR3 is TGTGCCAGCAGCCCTCCCGGGGACATTTACGAGCAGTACTTC. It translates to CASSPPGDIYEQYF.

In nucleotides, the CDR3 is TGTGCCAGCAGTGAACTAGCGGGGGGGCCAGGGGAGCAGTTCTTC. As protein: CASSELAGGPGEQFF. The V gene is TRBV6-1, the J gene TRBJ2-1; 12 bases line up with TRBD2. Losses at the gene ends were 2 bases for V and 10 bases for J; bases not matched to a gene: 6. Germline lookup yields CDR1 MNHNS and CDR2 SASEGT. The CDR3 contains 15 residues.

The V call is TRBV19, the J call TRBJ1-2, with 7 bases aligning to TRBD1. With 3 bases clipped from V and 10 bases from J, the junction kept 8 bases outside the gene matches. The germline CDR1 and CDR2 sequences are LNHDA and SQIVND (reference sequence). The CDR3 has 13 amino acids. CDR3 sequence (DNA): TGTGCCAGTAGTATGGGACAGCGGGTCGACTACACCTTC. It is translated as CASSMGQRVDYTF.

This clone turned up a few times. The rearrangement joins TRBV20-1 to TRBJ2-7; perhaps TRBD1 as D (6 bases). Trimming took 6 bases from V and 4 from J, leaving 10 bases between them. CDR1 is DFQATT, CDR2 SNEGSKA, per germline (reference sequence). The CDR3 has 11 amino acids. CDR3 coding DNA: TGCAGTGCAAAAACAGGGTACGAGCAGTACTTC. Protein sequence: CSAKTGYEQYF.

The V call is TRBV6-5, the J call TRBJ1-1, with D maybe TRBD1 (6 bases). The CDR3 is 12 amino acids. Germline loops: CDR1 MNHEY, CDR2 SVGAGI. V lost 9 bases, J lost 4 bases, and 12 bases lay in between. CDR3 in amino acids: CASFQGRTEAFF. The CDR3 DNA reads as TGTGCCAGTTTCCAGGGGCGCACTGAAGCTTTCTTT.

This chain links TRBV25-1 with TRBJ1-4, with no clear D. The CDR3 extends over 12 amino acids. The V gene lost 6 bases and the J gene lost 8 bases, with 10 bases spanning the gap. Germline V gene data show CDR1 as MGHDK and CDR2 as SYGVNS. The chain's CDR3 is CASSDGEEKLFF. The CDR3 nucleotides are TGTGCCAGCAGCGACGGGGAGGAAAAACTGTTTTTT.

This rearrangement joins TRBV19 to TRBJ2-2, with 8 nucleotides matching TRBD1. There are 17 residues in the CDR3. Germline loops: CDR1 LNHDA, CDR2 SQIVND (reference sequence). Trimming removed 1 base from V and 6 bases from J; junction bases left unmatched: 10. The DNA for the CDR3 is TGTGCCAGTAGTATAGTAGTGGGCAGGGGGCGAGCCGGGGAGCTGTTTTTT. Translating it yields CASSIVVGRGRAGELFF.

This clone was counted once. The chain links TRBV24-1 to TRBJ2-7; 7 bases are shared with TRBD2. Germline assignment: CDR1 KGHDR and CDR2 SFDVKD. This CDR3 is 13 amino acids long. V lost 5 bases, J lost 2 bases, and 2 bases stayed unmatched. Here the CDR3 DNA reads TGTGCCACCAGTGTGGGAGGGGCCTACGAGCAGTACTTC. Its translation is CATSVGGAYEQYF.

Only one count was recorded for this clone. CDR3 sequence: CASSQQGADEQYF. CDR3 DNA sequence: TGTGCCAGCAGCCAGCAGGGGGCCGACGAGCAGTACTTC. The genes are TRBV3-1 (or the pseudogene TRBV3-2) and TRBJ2-7, with TRBD1 matching 8 bases. Trimming removed 3 bases from V and 5 bases from J; junction bases left unmatched: 3. CDR1 and CDR2 from the germline V gene are LGHDT and YNNKEL (reference sequence). This CDR3 spans 13 amino acids.

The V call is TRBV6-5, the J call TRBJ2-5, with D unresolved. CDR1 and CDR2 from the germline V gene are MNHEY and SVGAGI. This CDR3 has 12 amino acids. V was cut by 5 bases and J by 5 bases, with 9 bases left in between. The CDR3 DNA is TGTGCCAGCAGTACCCCCGGGGAGACCCAGTACTTC. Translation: CASSTPGETQYF.

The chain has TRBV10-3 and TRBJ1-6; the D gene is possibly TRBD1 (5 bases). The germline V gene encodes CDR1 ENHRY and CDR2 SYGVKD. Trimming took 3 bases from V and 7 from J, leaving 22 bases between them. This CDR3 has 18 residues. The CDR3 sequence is CAISEDSPTLVNNSPLHF. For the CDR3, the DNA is TGTGCCATCAGTGAAGACAGTCCTACGTTGGTTAACAATTCACCCCTCCACTTT.

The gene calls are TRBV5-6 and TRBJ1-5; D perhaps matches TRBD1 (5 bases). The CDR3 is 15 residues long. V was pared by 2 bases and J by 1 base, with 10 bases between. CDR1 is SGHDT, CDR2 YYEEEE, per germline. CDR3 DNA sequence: TGTGCCAGCAGCTTCCGCCAGGGAAGCAATCAGCCCCAGCATTTT. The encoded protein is CASSFRQGSNQPQHF.

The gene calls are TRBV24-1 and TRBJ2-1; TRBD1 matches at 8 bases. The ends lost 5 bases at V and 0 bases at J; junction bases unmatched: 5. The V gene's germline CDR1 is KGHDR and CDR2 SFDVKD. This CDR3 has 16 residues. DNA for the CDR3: TGTGCCACCAGTGCAGGACAGGGTTTCTCCTACAATGAGCAGTTCTTC. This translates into CATSAGQGFSYNEQFF.

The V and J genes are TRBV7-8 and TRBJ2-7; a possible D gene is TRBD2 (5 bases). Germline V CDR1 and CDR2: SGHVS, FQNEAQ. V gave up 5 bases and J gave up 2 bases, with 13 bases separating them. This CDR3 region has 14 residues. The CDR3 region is CASSPGESPYEQYF. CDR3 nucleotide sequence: TGTGCCAGCAGCCCCGGGGAAAGTCCCTACGAGCAGTACTTC.

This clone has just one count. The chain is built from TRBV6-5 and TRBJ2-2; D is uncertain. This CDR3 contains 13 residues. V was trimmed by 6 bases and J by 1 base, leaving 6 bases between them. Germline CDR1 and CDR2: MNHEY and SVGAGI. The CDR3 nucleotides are TGTGCCAGCAGAGCTTTGAACACCGGGGAGCTGTTTTTT. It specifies CASRALNTGELFF.

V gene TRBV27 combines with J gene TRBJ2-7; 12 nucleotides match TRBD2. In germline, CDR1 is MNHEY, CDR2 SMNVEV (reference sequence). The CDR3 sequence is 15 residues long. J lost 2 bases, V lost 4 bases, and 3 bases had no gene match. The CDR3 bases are TGTGCCAGCAGTTCACTAGCGGGGGGCGCCTACGAGCAGTACTTC. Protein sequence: CASSSLAGGAYEQYF.

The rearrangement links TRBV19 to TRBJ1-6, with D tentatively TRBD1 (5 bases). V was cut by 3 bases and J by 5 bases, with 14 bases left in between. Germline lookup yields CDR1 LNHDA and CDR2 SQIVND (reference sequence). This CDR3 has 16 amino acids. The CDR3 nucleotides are TGTGCCAGTAGTATTTCCACCGGGGGAAATAATTCACCCCTCCACTTT. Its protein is CASSISTGGNNSPLHF.

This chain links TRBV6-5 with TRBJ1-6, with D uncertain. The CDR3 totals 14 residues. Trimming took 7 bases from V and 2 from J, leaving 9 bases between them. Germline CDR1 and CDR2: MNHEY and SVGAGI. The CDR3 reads CASTEGPYNSPLHF. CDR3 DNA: TGTGCCAGCACCGAGGGCCCCTATAATTCACCCCTCCACTTT.

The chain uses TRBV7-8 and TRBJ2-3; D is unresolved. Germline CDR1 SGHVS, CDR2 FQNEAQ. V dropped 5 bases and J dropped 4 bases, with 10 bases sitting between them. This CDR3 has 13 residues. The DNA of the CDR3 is TGTGCCAGCAGCCACACACACCCAGATACGCAGTATTTT. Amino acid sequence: CASSHTHPDTQYF. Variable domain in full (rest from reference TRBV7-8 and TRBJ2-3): GAGVSQSPRYKVAKRGQDVALRCDPISGHVSLFWYQQALGQGPEFLTYFQNEAQLDKSGLPSDRFFAERPEGSVSTLKIQRTQQEDSAVYLCASSHTHPDTQYFGPGTRLTVL.

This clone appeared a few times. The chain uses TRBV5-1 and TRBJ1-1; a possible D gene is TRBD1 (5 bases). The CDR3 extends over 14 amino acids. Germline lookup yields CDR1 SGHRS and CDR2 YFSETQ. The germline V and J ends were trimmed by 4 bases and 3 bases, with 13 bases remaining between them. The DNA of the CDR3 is TGCGCCAGCAGCCCTTCGGGGGTATACACTGAAGCTTTCTTT. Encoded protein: CASSPSGVYTEAFF. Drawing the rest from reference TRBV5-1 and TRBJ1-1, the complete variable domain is KAGVTQTPRYLIKTRGQQVTLSCSPISGHRSVSWYQQTPGQGLQFLFEYFSETQRNKGNFPGRFSGRQFSNSRSEMNVSTLELGDSALYLCASSPSGVYTEAFFGQGTRLTVV.